Listed below are T cell receptor beta chains from one sample, sequenced in a study of molecular identifiers for immune sequencing clone quantification. MiXCR, applied by TCRdb to the PCR reads, yields one record per CDR3 protein. The data show about 86,000 distinct CDR3 sequences, with approximately 23% seen just once and approximately 0.78% held by the top ten. Source material: naive CD8+ T cells from blood, with Jurkat cell RNA spiked in. These receptors originate from a human donor in good health. Some libraries in this study had Jurkat cell RNA spiked in. The conserved cysteine and the conserved F or W are not part of the CDR3 here. The D gene is left open where the match is weak.

TRBV28,TRBJ2-4,.,ASRSRRENIQY
TRBV19,TRBJ1-1,.,ASSIGTGGAF
TRBV19,TRBJ1-6,TRBD1,ASSPTGENSPLH
TRBV29-1,TRBJ2-1,TRBD2,SVGLAGDNPYNEQF
TRBV6-5,TRBJ2-3,.,ASSKYQTGTDTQY
TRBV6-2/TRBV6-3,TRBJ2-7,TRBD1,ASSYLTGAEQY
TRBV12-3/TRBV12-4,TRBJ2-2,.,ASTLGSGDTGGLF
TRBV4-3,TRBJ1-1,.,ASSLTGNTEAF
TRBV27,TRBJ2-1,.,ASSWSARGNEQF
TRBV19,TRBJ2-1,.,ASIPGRGHYNEQF
TRBV7-9,TRBJ2-3,TRBD1,ASSFPGQGEDTQY
TRBV9,TRBJ2-1,TRBD1,ASGTANYSEQF
TRBV13,TRBJ2-3,.,ASSLLQRRVTDTQY
TRBV18,TRBJ2-3,TRBD2,ASSWTGTSGRSLTDTQY
TRBV2,TRBJ2-3,.,ASSEGSTDTRY
TRBV27,TRBJ1-5,TRBD1,ASSPGTGFQPQP
TRBV4-1,TRBJ1-2,.,ASSQGGQGFGYT
TRBV5-6,TRBJ2-1,.,ASSTGIHEQF
TRBV5-6,TRBJ1-1,.,ASSFSRRSTEAF
TRBV7-9,TRBJ2-1,.,ASSFPEYNEQF
TRBV28,TRBJ2-3,TRBD2,ASSPRLAETDTQY
TRBV20-1,TRBJ2-7,TRBD2,SARLSGTPYEQY
TRBV12-3/TRBV12-4,TRBJ2-4,TRBD1,AIRQGKSIQY
TRBV6-9,TRBJ2-7,.,ASGDEQY
TRBV6-2/TRBV6-3,TRBJ2-7,TRBD1,ASSKTRDSSYEQY
TRBV7-6,TRBJ1-6,TRBD1,ASSPGTGGYNSPLH
TRBV28,TRBJ1-1,.,ASSSRANTAF
TRBV7-9,TRBJ2-7,.,AGSTSGTGGQEQY
TRBV28,TRBJ2-3,TRBD1,ASSSTRDRVGDTQY
TRBV7-9,TRBJ2-7,TRBD1,ASSPTGAEQY
TRBV30,TRBJ1-6,.,AWSADRLPLH
TRBV29-1,TRBJ1-1,TRBD1,SVDRGGPEAF
TRBV5-4,TRBJ1-2,TRBD1,ASGQDRPYVSYGYT
TRBV28,TRBJ2-2,.,ASISSPGRNTGELF
TRBV19,TRBJ1-5,.,ASSWRAPGNQPQH
TRBV27,TRBJ2-5,.,ASGSWSAPY
TRBV28,TRBJ1-2,TRBD1,ASSPRQGFNYGYT
TRBV5-1,TRBJ2-3,.,ASSLGLKDTQY
TRBV6-6,TRBJ2-3,TRBD2,ASSYTIAGGPTDTQY
TRBV12-3/TRBV12-4,TRBJ1-2,TRBD1,ASSAWDRDQHGYT
TRBV19,TRBJ2-7,TRBD1,ASSMVVEGAGEQY
TRBV14,TRBJ2-7,.,ASSQAWYEQY
TRBV2,TRBJ2-1,.,ASFAGDRNSVQF
TRBV7-9,TRBJ2-4,TRBD1,ASSSDRGLGY
TRBV7-2,TRBJ2-7,.,ASSSHGGLNYEQY